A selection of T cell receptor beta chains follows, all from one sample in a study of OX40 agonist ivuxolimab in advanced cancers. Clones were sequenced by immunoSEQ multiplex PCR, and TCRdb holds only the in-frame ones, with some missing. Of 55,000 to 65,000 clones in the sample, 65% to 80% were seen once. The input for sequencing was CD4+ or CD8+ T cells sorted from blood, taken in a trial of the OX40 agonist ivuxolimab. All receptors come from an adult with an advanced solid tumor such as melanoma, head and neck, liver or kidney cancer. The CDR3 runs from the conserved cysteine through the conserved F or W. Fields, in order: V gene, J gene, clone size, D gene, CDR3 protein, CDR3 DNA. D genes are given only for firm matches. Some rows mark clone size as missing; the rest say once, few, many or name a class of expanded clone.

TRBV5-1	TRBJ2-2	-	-	CASSFPDSSGELFF	TGCGCCAGCAGCTTTCCAGACAGTTCCGGGGAGCTGTTTTTT
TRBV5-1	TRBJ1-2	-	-	CASSLDSNPNYGYTF	TGCGCCAGCAGCTTGGACAGCAACCCTAACTATGGCTACACCTTC
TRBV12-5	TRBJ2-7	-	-	CASGLTPSYEQYF	TGTGCTAGTGGCCTGACCCCCTCCTACGAGCAGTACTTC
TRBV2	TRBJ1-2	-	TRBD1	CAGSSSGTGGRHYGYTF	TGTGCCGGCAGTAGCAGCGGGACAGGGGGCAGACACTATGGCTACACCTTC
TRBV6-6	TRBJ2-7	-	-	CASSYRDYEQYF	TGTGCCAGCAGTTATCGTGATTACGAGCAGTACTTC
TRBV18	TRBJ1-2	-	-	CASTKGPGPSYGYTF	TGTGCCAGTACGAAGGGACCGGGCCCATCTTATGGCTACACCTTC
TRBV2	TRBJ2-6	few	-	CASSERPRPIAVRANVLTF	TGTGCCAGCAGTGAACGCCCCCGACCAATAGCTGTGAGGGCCAACGTCCTGACTTTC
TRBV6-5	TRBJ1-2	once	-	CASSSEVLYGYTF	TGTGCCAGCAGTTCCGAGGTTCTCTATGGCTACACCTTC
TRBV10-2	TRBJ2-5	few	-	CASSERGTPQETQYF	TGCGCCAGCAGTGAGAGGGGGACTCCTCAAGAGACCCAGTACTTC
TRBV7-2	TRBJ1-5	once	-	CASSSTPWTARNQPQHF	TGTGCCAGCAGCTCAACCCCTTGGACGGCTCGCAATCAGCCCCAGCATTTT
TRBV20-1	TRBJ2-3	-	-	CSATLGDTQYF	TGCAGTGCTACCCTCGGGGATACGCAGTATTTT
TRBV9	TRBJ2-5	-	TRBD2	CASSVQPAGEIETQYF	TGTGCCAGCAGCGTACAACCGGCGGGAGAGATAGAGACCCAGTACTTC
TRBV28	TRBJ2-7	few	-	CASSFFSLRVSYEQYF	TGTGCCAGCAGTTTCTTCTCTCTCAGGGTATCCTACGAGCAGTACTTC
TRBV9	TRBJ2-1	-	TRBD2	CASSVRREGLSAHNEQFF	TGTGCCAGCAGCGTAAGGCGGGAGGGCCTCTCTGCCCACAATGAGCAGTTCTTC
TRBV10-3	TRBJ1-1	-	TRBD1	CAISESSPGQGKTEAFF	TGTGCCATCAGTGAGTCGAGTCCGGGACAGGGAAAAACTGAAGCTTTCTTT
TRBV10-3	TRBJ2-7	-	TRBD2	CAITERGGRSEQYF	TGTGCCATCACGGAGCGGGGGGGCCGGAGCGAGCAGTACTTC
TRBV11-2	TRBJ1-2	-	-	CASSPGGGLNYGYTF	TGTGCCAGCAGCCCCGGGGGGGGGCTTAACTATGGCTACACCTTC
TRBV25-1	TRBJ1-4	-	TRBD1	CASSEPTGNRLANEKLFF	TGTGCCAGCAGTGAACCGACAGGGAATCGGCTTGCTAATGAAAAACTGTTTTTT
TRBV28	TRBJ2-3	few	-	CASSLPSAITDTQYF	TGTGCCAGCAGTCTGCCTAGTGCTATCACAGATACGCAGTATTTT
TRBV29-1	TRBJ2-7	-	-	CSVTSSDEQYF	TGCAGCGTCACTAGCTCTGACGAGCAGTACTTC
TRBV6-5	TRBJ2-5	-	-	CASSRSGETQYF	TGTGCCAGCAGCCGGTCGGGTGAGACCCAGTACTTC
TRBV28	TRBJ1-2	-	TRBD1	CASRSDREIIYGYTF	TGTGCCAGCAGGTCCGACAGGGAAATTATCTATGGCTACACCTTC
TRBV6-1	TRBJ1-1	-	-	CARTDTKGDTEAFF	TGTGCCAGGACCGACACGAAGGGGGACACTGAAGCTTTCTTT
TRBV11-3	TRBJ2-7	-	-	CASSLDPESGEQYF	TGTGCCAGCAGCTTAGATCCGGAGTCGGGAGAGCAGTACTTC
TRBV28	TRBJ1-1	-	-	CASSLGPAREAFF	TGTGCCAGCAGTTTAGGTCCCGCGAGAGAAGCTTTCTTT
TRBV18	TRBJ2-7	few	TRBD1	CASSPWTGDSYEQYF	TGTGCCAGCTCACCCTGGACAGGGGACTCCTACGAGCAGTACTTC
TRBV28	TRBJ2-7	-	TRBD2	CASRDGTSGSYF	TGTGCCAGCAGGGACGGGACTAGCGGTTCGTACTTC
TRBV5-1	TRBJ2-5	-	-	CASSFGDMGLETQYF	TGCGCCAGCAGCTTCGGGGACATGGGGTTGGAGACCCAGTACTTC
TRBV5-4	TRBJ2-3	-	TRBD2	CASSYLAGGPNTQYF	TGTGCCAGCAGCTACCTAGCGGGGGGGCCGAATACGCAGTATTTT
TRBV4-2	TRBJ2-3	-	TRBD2	CASSQEELAGSTDTQYF	TGTGCCAGCAGCCAAGAGGAGCTAGCGGGGAGCACAGATACGCAGTATTTT
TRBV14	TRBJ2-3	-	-	CASSQQRARTDTQYF	TGTGCCAGCAGCCAACAAAGGGCTCGCACAGATACGCAGTATTTT
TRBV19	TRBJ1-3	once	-	CATQATSGNTIYF	TGTGCCACCCAGGCCACCTCTGGAAACACCATATATTTT
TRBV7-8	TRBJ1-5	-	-	CASSRGRALLDNQPQHF	TGTGCCAGCAGCCGGGGACGGGCCCTTCTGGACAATCAGCCCCAGCATTTT
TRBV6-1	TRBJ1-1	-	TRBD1	CASIRDRGNTEAFF	TGTGCCAGCATTCGTGACAGGGGGAACACTGAAGCTTTCTTT
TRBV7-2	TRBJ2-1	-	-	CASSIRVHQNNEQFF	TGTGCCAGCAGCATCAGGGTTCACCAAAACAATGAGCAGTTCTTC
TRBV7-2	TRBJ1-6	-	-	CASSLDSNNSPLHF	TGTGCCAGCAGCTTAGACTCAAATAATTCACCCCTCCACTTT
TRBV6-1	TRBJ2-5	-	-	CASSELKGYHQETQYF	TGTGCCAGCAGTGAATTGAAAGGGTACCACCAAGAGACCCAGTACTTC
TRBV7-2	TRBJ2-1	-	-	CASSFPGFYNEQFF	TGTGCCAGCAGCTTTCCGGGCTTCTACAATGAGCAGTTCTTC
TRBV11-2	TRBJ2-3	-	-	CASSQGLSTDTQYF	TGTGCCAGCAGCCAGGGGCTAAGCACAGATACGCAGTATTTT
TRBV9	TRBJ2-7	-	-	CASSGNPRSEQYF	TGTGCCAGCAGCGGAAATCCTAGGTCCGAGCAGTACTTC
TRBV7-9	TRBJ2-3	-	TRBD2	CASSPPRPTGGPDTQYF	TGTGCCAGCAGCCCCCCCCGTCCGACGGGAGGGCCAGATACGCAGTATTTT
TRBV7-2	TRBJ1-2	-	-	CASSLDDRGRYGYTF	TGTGCCAGCAGCTTAGACGACCGGGGCCGCTATGGCTACACCTTC
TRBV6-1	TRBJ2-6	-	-	CASSAVDGANVLTF	TGTGCCAGCAGCGCCGTTGATGGTGCCAACGTCCTGACTTTC
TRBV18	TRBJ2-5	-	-	CASSPTGGGETQYF	TGTGCCAGCTCACCGACGGGGGGCGGAGAGACCCAGTACTTC
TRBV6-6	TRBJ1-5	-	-	CASSPSDSNQPQHF	TGTGCCAGCAGCCCCAGTGATAGCAATCAGCCCCAGCATTTT
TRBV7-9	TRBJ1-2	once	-	CASSYMGTGGYTF	TGTGCCAGCAGCTATATGGGGACTGGTGGCTACACCTTC
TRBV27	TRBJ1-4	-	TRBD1	CASTGQGPNEKLFF	TGTGCCAGCACGGGACAGGGGCCTAATGAAAAACTGTTTTTT
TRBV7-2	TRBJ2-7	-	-	CASSLQHPYEQYF	TGTGCCAGCAGCTTGCAGCATCCCTACGAGCAGTACTTC
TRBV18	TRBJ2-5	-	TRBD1	CASSPGQGIETQYF	TGTGCCAGCTCACCTGGACAGGGGATTGAGACCCAGTACTTC
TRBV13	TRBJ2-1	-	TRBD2	CASSSPGLAGVPVQFF	TGTGCCAGCAGCTCTCCGGGACTAGCGGGGGTCCCGGTGCAGTTCTTC
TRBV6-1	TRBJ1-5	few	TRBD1	CASSGTGAWSNQPQHF	TGTGCCAGCAGTGGGACAGGGGCGTGGAGCAATCAGCCCCAGCATTTT
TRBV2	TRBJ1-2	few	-	CASTNYGNYGYTF	TGTGCCAGCACTAACTACGGGAACTATGGCTACACCTTC
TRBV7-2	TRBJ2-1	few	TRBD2	CASSLRLAGRFSYNEQFF	TGTGCCAGCAGCTTACGGCTAGCGGGACGTTTCTCCTACAATGAGCAGTTCTTC
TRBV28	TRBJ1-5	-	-	CASSLEVHYNQPQHF	TGTGCCAGCAGTTTAGAGGTCCACTATAATCAGCCCCAGCATTTT